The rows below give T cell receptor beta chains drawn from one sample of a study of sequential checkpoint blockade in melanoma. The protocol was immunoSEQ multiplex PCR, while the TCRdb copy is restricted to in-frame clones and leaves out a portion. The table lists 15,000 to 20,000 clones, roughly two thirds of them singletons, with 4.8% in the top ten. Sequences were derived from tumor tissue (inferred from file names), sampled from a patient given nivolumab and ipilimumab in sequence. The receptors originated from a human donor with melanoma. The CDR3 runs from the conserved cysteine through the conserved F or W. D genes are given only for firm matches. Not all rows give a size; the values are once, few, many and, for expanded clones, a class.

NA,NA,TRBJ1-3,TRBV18,CASSDSGTGNTIYF,TGTGCCAGCTCAGATTCGGGGACTGGAAACACCATATATTTT
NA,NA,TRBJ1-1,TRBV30,CAGGTLGTEAFF,TGTGCCGGCGGGACTCTCGGCACTGAAGCTTTCTTT
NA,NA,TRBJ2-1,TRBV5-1,CASSFGDGRKHEQFF,TGCGCCAGCAGCTTCGGAGATGGCAGGAAGCATGAGCAGTTCTTC
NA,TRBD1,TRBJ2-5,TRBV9,CASSLGGGGETQYF,TGTGCCAGCAGCTTAGGGGGCGGTGGAGAGACCCAGTACTTC
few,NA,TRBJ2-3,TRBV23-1,CASSQSVLIGGQGTLRSTDTQYF,TGCGCCAGCAGTCAATCGGTATTAATTGGTGGGCAGGGGACCCTCCGTAGCACAGATACGCAGTATTTT
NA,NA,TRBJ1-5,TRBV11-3,CASSRKGAWGNQPQHF,TGTGCCAGCAGCCGGAAAGGGGCCTGGGGCAATCAGCCCCAGCATTTT
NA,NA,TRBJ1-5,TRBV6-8,CASKTGDLGQPQHF,TGTGCCAGCAAAACCGGGGATCTAGGTCAGCCCCAGCATTTT
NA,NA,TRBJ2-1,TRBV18,CASSPQSSYNEQFF,TGTGCCAGCTCACCGCAGAGCTCCTACAATGAGCAGTTCTTC
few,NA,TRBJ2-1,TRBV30,CAWLGRYNEQFF,TGTGCCTGGCTGGGCCGCTACAATGAGCAGTTCTTC
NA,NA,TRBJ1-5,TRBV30,CAWSEGEAGGNQPQHF,TGTGCCTGGAGTGAAGGGGAGGCCGGAGGCAATCAGCCCCAGCATTTT
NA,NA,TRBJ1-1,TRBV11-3,CASSPGLMNTEAFF,TGTGCCAGCAGCCCGGGCTTGATGAACACTGAAGCTTTCTTT
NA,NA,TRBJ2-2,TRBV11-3,CASSRGGSGVSGELFF,TGTGCCAGCAGCCGTGGCGGCTCAGGGGTCAGCGGGGAGCTGTTTTTT
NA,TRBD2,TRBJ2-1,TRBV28,CASSLWAGGPRRHNEQFF,TGTGCCAGCAGTTTATGGGCGGGAGGGCCTCGCCGTCACAATGAGCAGTTCTTC
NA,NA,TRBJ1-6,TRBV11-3,CASSQRSGGNSPLHF,TGTGCCAGCAGCCAACGGTCCGGAGGTAATTCACCCCTCCACTTT
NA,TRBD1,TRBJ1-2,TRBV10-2,CASSGTGAPYGYTF,TGCGCCAGCAGTGGGACAGGGGCTCCCTATGGCTACACCTTC
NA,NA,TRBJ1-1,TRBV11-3,CASSLDWNPGTEAFF,TGTGCCAGCAGCTTAGATTGGAATCCGGGCACTGAAGCTTTCTTT
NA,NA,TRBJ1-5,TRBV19,CASSHGQRGSNQPQHF,TGTGCCAGTAGTCACGGTCAACGGGGTAGCAATCAGCCCCAGCATTTT
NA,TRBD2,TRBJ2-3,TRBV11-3,CASSGLAGISTDTQYF,TGTGCCAGCAGCGGATTAGCGGGTATCTCCACAGATACGCAGTATTTT
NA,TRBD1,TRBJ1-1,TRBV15,CATNPTGGNTEAFF,TGTGCCACCAACCCGACAGGGGGGAACACTGAAGCTTTCTTT
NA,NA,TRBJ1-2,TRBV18,CASSPGNTWGYTF,TGTGCCAGCTCACCGGGAAACACCTGGGGCTACACCTTC
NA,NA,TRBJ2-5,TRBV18,CASSPPGDQETQYF,TGTGCCAGCTCACCACCAGGGGATCAAGAGACCCAGTACTTC
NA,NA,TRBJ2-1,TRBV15,CATREVGRYNEQFF,TGTGCCACGCGAGAGGTTGGGAGGTACAATGAGCAGTTCTTC
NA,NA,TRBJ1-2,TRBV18,CASSLSEGVNYGYTF,TGTGCCAGCTCGCTGAGCGAAGGGGTTAACTATGGCTACACCTTC
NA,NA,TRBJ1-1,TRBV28,CASRDTGSGTEAFF,TGTGCCAGCAGGGATACAGGGTCGGGAACTGAAGCTTTCTTT
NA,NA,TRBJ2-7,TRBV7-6,CASSLALGGYEQYF,TGTGCCAGCAGCTTAGCTCTCGGGGGTTACGAGCAGTACTTC
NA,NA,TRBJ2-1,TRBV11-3,CASSPRTQYNEQFF,TGTGCCAGCAGCCCGCGGACGCAATACAATGAGCAGTTCTTC
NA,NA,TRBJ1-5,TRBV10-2,CASSESQQPQHF,TGCGCCAGCAGTGAGTCCCAACAGCCCCAGCATTTT
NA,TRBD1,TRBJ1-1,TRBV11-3,CASSYRQGLRTEAFF,TGTGCCAGCAGCTACAGACAGGGGTTGCGTACTGAAGCTTTCTTT
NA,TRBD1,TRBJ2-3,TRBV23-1,CASGNRGGGTDTQYF,TGCGCCAGTGGAAACAGGGGCGGTGGCACAGATACGCAGTATTTT
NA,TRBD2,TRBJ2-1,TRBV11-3,CASSSGTPGRDEQFF,TGTGCCAGCAGTTCCGGGACTCCAGGGAGGGATGAGCAGTTCTTC
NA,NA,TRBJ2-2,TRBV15,CATSRPSRGTGELFF,TGTGCCACCAGCAGGCCCTCTAGGGGGACCGGGGAGCTGTTTTTT